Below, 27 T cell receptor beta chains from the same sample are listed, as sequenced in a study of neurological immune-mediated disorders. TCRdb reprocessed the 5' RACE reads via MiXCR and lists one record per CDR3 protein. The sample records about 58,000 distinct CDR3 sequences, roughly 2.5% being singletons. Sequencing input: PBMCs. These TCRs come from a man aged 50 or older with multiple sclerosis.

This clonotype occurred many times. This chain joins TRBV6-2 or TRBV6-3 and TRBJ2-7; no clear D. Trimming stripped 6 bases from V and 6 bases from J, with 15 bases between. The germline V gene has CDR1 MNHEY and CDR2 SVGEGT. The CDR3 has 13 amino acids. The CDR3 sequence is CASRGLTVGEQYF. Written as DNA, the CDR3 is TGTGCCAGCAGGGGTCTAACTGTCGGCGAGCAGTACTTC.

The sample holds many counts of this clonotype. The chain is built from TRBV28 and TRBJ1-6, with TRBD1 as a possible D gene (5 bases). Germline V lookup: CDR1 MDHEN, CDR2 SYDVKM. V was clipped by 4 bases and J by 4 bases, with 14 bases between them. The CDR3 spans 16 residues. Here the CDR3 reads CASSSPSGRYNSPLHF. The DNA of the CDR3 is TGTGCCAGCAGTTCTCCCTCAGGGCGGTATAATTCACCCCTCCACTTT.

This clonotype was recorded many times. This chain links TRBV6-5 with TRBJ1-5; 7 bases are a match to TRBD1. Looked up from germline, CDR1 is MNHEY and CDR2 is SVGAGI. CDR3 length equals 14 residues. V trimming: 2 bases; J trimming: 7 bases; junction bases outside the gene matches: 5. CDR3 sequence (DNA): TGTGCCAGCAGTTACAGGGGGCTTGGGCAGCCCCAGCATTTT. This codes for CASSYRGLGQPQHF.

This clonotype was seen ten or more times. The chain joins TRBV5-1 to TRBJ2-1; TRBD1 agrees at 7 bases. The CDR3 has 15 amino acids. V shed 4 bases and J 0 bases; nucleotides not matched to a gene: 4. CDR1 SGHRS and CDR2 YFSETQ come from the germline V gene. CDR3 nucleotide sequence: TGCGCCAGCAGCCTGGGACAGAGCTCCTACAATGAGCAGTTCTTC. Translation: CASSLGQSSYNEQFF.

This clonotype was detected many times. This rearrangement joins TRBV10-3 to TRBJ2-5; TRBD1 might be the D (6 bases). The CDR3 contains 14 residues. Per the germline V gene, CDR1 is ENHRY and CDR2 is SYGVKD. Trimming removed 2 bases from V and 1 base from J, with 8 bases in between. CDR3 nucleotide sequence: TGTGCCATCAGTGAGACAGGGATCCAAGAGACCCAGTACTTC. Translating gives CAISETGIQETQYF.

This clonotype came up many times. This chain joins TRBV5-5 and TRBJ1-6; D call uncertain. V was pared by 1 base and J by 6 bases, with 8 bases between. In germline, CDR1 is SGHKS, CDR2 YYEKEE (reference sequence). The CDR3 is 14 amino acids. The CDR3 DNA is TGTGCCAGCAGCTTGAGGCAGATTAATTCACCCCTCCACTTT. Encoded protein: CASSLRQINSPLHF.

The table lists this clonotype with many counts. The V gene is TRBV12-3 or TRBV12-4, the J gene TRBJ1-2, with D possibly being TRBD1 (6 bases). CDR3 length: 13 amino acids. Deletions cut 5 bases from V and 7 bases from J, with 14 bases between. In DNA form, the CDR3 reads TGTGCCAGCAGTCCACAGGGTTTTCGTGGCTACACCTTC. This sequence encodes CASSPQGFRGYTF.

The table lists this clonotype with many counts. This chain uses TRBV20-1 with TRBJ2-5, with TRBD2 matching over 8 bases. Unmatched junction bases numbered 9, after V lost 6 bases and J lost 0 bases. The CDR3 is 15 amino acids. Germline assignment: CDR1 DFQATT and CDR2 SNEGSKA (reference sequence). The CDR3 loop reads CSARGVSGDQETQYF. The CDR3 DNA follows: TGCAGTGCCCGGGGGGTTAGCGGGGACCAAGAGACCCAGTACTTC.

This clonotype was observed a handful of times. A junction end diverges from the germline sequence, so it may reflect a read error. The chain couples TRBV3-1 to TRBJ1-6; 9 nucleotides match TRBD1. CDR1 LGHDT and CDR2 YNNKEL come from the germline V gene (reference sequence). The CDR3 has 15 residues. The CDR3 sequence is CASSTTGGHNSTLNF. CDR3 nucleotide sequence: TGTGCCAGCAGCACCACAGGGGGCCATAATTCAACCCTCAACTTT. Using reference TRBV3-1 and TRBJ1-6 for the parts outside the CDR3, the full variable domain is DTAVSQTPKYLVTQMGNDKSIKCEQNLGHDTMYWYKQDSKKFLKIMFSYNNKELIINETVPNRFSPKSPDKAHLNLHINSLELGDSAVYFCASSTTGGHNSTLNFGNGTRLTVT.

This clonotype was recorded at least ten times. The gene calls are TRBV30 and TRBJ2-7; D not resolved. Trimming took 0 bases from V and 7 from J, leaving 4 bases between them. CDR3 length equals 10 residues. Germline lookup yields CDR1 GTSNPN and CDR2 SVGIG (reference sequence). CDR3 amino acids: CAWSVREQYF. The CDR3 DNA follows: TGTGCCTGGAGTGTTCGGGAGCAGTACTTC.

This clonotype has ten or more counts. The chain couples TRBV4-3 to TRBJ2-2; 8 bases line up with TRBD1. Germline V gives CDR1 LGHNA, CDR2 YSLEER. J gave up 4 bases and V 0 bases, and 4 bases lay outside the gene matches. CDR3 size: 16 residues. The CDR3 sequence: CASSQDRGRTTGELFF. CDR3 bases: TGCGCCAGCAGCCAAGACAGGGGGCGGACCACCGGGGAGCTGTTTTTT.

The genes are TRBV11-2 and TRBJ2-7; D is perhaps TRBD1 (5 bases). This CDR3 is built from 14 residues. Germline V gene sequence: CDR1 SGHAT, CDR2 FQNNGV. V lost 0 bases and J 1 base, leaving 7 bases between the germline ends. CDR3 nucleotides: TGTGCCAGCAGCTTAGAACACAGGTCCTACGAGCAGTACTTC. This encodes CASSLEHRSYEQYF.

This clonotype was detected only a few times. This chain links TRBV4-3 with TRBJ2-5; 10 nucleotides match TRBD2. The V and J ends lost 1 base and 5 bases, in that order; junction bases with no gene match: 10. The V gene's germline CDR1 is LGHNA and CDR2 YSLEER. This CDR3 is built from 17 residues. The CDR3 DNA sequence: TGCGCCAGCAGCCAAGGGAGCGGGGGGGCTCTACCCGAGACCCAGTACTTC. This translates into CASSQGSGGALPETQYF.

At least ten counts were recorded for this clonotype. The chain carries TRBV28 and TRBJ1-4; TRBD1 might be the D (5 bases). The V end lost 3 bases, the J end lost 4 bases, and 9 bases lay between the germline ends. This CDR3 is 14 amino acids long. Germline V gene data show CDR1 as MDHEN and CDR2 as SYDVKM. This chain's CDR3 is CASSLAGINEKLFF. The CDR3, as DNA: TGTGCCAGCAGTTTGGCAGGGATTAATGAAAAACTGTTTTTT.

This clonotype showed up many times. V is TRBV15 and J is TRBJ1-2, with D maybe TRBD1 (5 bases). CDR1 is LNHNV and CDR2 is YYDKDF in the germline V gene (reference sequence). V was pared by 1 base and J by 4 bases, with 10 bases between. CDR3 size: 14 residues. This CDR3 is CATSRVGQGYGYTF. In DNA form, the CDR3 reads TGTGCCACCAGCAGAGTTGGGCAGGGCTATGGCTACACCTTC.

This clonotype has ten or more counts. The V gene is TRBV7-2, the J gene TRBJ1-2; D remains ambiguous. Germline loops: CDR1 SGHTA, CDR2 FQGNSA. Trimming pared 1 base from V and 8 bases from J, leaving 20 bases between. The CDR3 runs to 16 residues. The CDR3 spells CASSLEGTVVSGGYTF. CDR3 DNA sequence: TGTGCCAGCAGCTTAGAGGGTACTGTTGTGTCGGGCGGCTACACCTTC.

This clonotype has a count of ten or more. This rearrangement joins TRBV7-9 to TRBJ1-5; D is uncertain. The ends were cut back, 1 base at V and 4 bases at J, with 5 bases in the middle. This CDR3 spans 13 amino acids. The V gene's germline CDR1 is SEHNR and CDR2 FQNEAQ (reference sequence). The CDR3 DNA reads TGTGCCAGCAGCTTAGAACAGAATCAGCCCCAGCATTTT. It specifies CASSLEQNQPQHF.

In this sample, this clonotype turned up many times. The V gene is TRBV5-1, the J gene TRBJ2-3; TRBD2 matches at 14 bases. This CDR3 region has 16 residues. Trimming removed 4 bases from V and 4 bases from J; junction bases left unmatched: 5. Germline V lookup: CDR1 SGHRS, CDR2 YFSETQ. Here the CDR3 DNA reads TGCGCCAGCAGCCCACAGACTAGCGGGGGGGCAGATACGCAGTATTTT. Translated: CASSPQTSGGADTQYF.

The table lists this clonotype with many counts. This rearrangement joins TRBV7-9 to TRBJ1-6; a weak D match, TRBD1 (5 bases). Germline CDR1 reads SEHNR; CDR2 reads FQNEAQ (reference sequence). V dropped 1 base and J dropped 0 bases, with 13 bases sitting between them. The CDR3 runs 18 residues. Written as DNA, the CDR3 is TGTGCCAGCAGCTTAGTGGGCCGGGGCGGCTCCTATAATTCACCCCTCCACTTT. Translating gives CASSLVGRGGSYNSPLHF.

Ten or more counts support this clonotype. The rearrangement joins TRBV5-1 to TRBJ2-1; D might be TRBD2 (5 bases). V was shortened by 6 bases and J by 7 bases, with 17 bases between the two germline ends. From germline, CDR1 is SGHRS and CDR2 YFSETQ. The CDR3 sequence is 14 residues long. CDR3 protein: CASTRIGVVNEQFF. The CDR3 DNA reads TGCGCCAGCACCCGTATCGGGGTAGTAAATGAGCAGTTCTTC. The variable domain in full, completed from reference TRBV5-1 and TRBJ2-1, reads KAGVTQTPRYLIKTRGQQVTLSCSPISGHRSVSWYQQTPGQGLQFLFEYFSETQRNKGNFPGRFSGRQFSNSRSEMNVSTLELGDSALYLCASTRIGVVNEQFFGPGTRLTVL.

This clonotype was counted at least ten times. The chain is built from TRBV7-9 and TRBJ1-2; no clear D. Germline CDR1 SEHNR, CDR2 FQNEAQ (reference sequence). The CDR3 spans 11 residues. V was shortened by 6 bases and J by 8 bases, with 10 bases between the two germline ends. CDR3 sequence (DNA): TGTGCCAGCAGTCACCCTGGGGGCTACACCTTC. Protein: CASSHPGGYTF. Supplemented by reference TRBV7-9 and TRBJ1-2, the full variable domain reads DTGVSQNPRHKITKRGQNVTFRCDPISEHNRLYWYRQTLGQGPEFLTYFQNEAQLEKSRLLSDRFSAERPKGSFSTLEIQRTEQGDSAMYLCASSHPGGYTFGSGTRLTVV.

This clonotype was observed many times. As DNA, the CDR3 is TGTGCCACCAGCGCTGACAGGGGAAGTGGAAACACCATATATTTT. Its translation: CATSADRGSGNTIYF. This chain joins TRBV15 and TRBJ1-3, with 8 bases identical to TRBD1. Germline-derived CDR1 and CDR2 are LNHNV and YYDKDF (reference sequence). J gave up 3 bases and V 5 bases, and 6 bases lay outside the gene matches. The CDR3 has 15 residues.

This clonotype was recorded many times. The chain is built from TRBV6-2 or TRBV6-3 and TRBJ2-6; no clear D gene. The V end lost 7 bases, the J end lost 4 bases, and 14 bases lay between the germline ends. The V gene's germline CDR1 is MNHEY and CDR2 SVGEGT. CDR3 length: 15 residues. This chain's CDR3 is CASNPGSLGANVLTF. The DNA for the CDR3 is TGTGCCAGCAACCCCGGGTCCCTCGGGGCCAACGTCCTGACTTTC.

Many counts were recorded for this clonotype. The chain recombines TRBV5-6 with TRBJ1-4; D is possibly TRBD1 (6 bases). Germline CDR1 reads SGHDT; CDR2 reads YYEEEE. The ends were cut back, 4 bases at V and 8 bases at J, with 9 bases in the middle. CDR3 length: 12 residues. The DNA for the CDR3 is TGTGCCAGCAGCAGAGACAGGGAAAAACTGTTTTTT. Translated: CASSRDREKLFF.

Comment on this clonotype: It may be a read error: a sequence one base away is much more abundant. CDR3 sequence: CASSQLAGRETQYF. The CDR3 DNA follows: TGTGCCAGCAGCCAACTAGCGGGGAGGGAGACCCAGTACTTC. This chain uses TRBV7-6 with TRBJ2-5, with TRBD2 matching 10 bases. This CDR3 has 14 residues. V lost 5 bases to trimming and J lost 5 bases; unmatched junction nucleotides: 5. The germline V gene has CDR1 SGHVS and CDR2 FNYEAQ.

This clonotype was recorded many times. CDR3 nucleotide sequence: TGCGCCAGCAGCCAAGATCGGGGTAGCACAGATACGCAGTATTTT. It encodes CASSQDRGSTDTQYF. This chain uses TRBV4-3 with TRBJ2-3; D is perhaps TRBD2 (5 bases). V was clipped by 0 bases and J by 0 bases, with 7 bases between them. The germline gives CDR1 LGHNA, CDR2 YSLEER. This CDR3 is 15 amino acids long.

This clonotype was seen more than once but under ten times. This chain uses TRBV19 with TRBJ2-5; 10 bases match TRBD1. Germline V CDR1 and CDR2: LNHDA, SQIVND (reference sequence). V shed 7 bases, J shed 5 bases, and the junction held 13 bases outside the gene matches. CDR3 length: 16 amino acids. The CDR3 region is CASNPGQGVPLETQYF. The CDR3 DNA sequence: TGTGCCAGTAACCCCGGACAGGGGGTACCTCTGGAGACCCAGTACTTC.